These 7 T cell receptor beta chains originate from one sample sequenced in a study of blood T cells in healthy people across ages. The second PCR ran about 6 to 12 cycles with a sample-barcoded 5' primer and J-beta primers. TCRdb redid the calling of the 5' RACE reads with MiXCR, one entry per CDR3 protein. The repertoire consists of 1.2 million to 1.5 million distinct CDR3 sequences, with approximately 63% occurring once and the leading ten covering over 5%. Sequences were obtained from blood. Receptor source: a man younger than 35 in good health.

V gene TRBV4-2 combines with J gene TRBJ2-3, with D possibly TRBD2 on 6 matching bases. Germline V gene sequence: CDR1 LGHNA, CDR2 YNFKEQ. Trimming left V 0 bases short and J 4 bases short, with 14 bases between. The CDR3 consists of 16 residues. The DNA for the CDR3 is TGTGCCAGCAGCCAAGAATGGACGCGGGGTGCAGATACGCAGTATTTT. Translation: CASSQEWTRGADTQYF.

The chain couples TRBV20-1 to TRBJ2-1; D is ambiguous. The CDR3 covers 12 residues. V gave up 4 bases and J gave up 7 bases, with 11 bases separating them. CDR1 and CDR2 from the germline V gene are DFQATT and SNEGSKA (reference sequence). The CDR3 sequence is CSAIPILNEQFF. The CDR3 DNA sequence: TGCAGTGCTATCCCCATACTTAATGAGCAGTTCTTC.

The rearrangement joins TRBV4-1 to TRBJ1-2, with D possibly matching TRBD1 (6 bases). Germline CDR1 and CDR2: MGHRA and YSYEKL. V was clipped by 1 base and J by 9 bases, with 15 bases between them. The CDR3 has 14 amino acids. In nucleotides, the CDR3 is TGCGCCAGCAGCCAAGGCGGGACACTACGTCGCTACACCTTC. Protein: CASSQGGTLRRYTF.

This clonotype was detected a few times. The chain uses TRBV11-2 and TRBJ2-1; TRBD2 aligns across 9 bases. Germline CDR1 reads SGHAT; CDR2 reads FQNNGV. This CDR3 contains 15 residues. After removal of 5 bases from V and 10 bases from J, the junction contained 12 bases not matched to a gene. CDR3 in amino acids: CASSRTASGIEEQFF. For the CDR3, the DNA is TGTGCCAGCAGCCGGACGGCTAGCGGGATCGAGGAGCAGTTCTTC.

This clonotype was counted only a few times. The genes are TRBV10-3 and TRBJ2-3; no clear D gene. Between the trimmed V and J ends, which lost 3 bases and 6 bases, there was a span of 16 bases. The V gene's germline CDR1 is ENHRY and CDR2 SYGVKD. This CDR3 is built from 15 residues. The CDR3 DNA is TGTGCCATCAGTGAAGGAGTTGGGCGGCGGGATACGCAGTATTTT. It is translated as CAISEGVGRRDTQYF.

V usage is TRBV4-1 and J usage is TRBJ2-3, with 8 bases lining up with TRBD2. The CDR3 totals 18 residues. Trimming at V came to 4 bases and at J to 1 base, leaving 13 bases not matched to a gene. The germline CDR1 and CDR2 sequences are MGHRA and YSYEKL. The CDR3 here is CASSLGLVRGGRTDTQYF. The CDR3 bases are TGCGCCAGCAGCCTCGGACTTGTACGCGGGGGGCGCACAGATACGCAGTATTTT.

This clonotype was counted ten times or more. The chain recombines TRBV29-1 with TRBJ2-3, with D maybe TRBD1 (6 bases). In germline, CDR1 is SQVTM, CDR2 ANQGSEA. The V end lost 6 bases, the J end lost 1 base, and 11 bases lay between the germline ends. CDR3 length: 13 residues. The CDR3 DNA is TGCAGCGTCACCTGGACAGGCACAGATACGCAGTATTTT. This codes for CSVTWTGTDTQYF.